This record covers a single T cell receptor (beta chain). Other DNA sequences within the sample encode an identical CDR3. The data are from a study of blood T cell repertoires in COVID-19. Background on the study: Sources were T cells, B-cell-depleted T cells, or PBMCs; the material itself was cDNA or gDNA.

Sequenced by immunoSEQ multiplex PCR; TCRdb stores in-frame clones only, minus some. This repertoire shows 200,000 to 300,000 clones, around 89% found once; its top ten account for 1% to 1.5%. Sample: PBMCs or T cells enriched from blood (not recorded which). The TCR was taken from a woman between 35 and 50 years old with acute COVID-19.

The CDR3 here is CASSVGQGGYGYTF. In DNA form, the CDR3 reads TGTGCCAGTAGTGTGGGACAGGGAGGGTATGGCTACACCTTC. The rearrangement links TRBV19 to TRBJ1-2, with 9 bases that match TRBD1. The V gene end was trimmed by 5 bases and the J gene end by 5 bases; junction bases not matched to a gene: 6. The germline gives CDR1 LNHDA, CDR2 SQIVND (reference sequence). The CDR3 has 14 residues.